This T cell receptor beta chain was identified during a study of neoadjuvant nivolumab and ipilimumab in lung cancer. Per the germline V gene, CDR1 is SGHTA and CDR2 is FQGNSA. The CDR3 spans 16 residues. After removal of 0 bases from V and 3 bases from J, the junction contained 6 bases not matched to a gene. This table comes from immunoSEQ multiplex PCR, and its TCRdb copy is limited to in-frame clones, with some not included. This sample yields 9,600 or so clones, of which around 77% are seen a single time; roughly 3.2% belongs to the top ten. This sample comprised tumor tissue, obtained after neoadjuvant nivolumab, alone or with ipilimumab, at or shortly before surgery. The J gene is TRBJ2-7, the V gene TRBV7-2; 9 bases line up with TRBD2. This receptor was identified in an adult with non-small cell lung cancer. In DNA, the CDR3 is TGTGCCAGCAGCTTAGCCTCCCTAGCGGGACTCTACGAGCAGTACTTC. Amino acid sequence: CASSLASLAGLYEQYF.